This is a list of T cell receptor beta chains from one sample in a study of cytomegalovirus exposure and HLA in healthy donors. Sequencing was performed with immunoSEQ multiplex PCR; in TCRdb, only in-frame clones are kept and a portion is missing. The sample contains roughly 160,000 clones, approximately 80% of which appear only once. The sample was PBMCs. These receptor sequences come from a man aged 50 or older in good health and CMV-seropositive. The conserved cysteine and the conserved F or W are not part of the CDR3 here. Expanded clones are given a class, and other clones once, few, many or no size at all.

>few|TRBV29-1
SALDSPGEKLF
>NA|TRBV28
ASRTGLKQPQH
>once|TRBV2
ASSEATGGAETQY
>NA|TRBV5-1
ASGLGQDISGNTIY
>NA|TRBV15
ATSRERGYTGELF
>few|TRBV25-1
ASSEGGTVNYGYT
>NA|TRBV6-5
ASSSTRTNTGELF
>NA|TRBV9
ASSVGQVSYEQY
>NA|TRBV30
AWSVRPQRSGYT
>NA|TRBV19
ASSPSQGFEQY
>once|TRBV4-2
ASSRIGQMNTEAF